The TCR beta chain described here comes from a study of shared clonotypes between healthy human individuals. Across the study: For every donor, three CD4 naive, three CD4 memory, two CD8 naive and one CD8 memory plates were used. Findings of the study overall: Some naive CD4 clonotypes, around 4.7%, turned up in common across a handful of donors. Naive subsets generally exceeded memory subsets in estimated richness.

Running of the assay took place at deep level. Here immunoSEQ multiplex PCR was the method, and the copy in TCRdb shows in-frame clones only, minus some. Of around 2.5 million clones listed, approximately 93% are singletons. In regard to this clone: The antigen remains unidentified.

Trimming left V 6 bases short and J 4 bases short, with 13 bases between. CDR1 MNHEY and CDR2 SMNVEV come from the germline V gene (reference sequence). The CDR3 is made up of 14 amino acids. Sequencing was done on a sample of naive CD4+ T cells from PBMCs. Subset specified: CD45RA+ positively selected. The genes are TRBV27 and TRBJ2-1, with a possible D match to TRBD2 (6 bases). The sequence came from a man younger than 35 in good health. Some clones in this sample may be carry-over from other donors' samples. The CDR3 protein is CASSAWGDYNEQFF. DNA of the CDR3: TGTGCCAGCAGCGCCTGGGGGGATTACAATGAGCAGTTCTTC.